This record concerns one TCR beta chain sequence. The data were obtained in a study of blood T cell repertoires in COVID-19. Study at large: T cells, B-cell-depleted T cells, or PBMCs supplied cDNA or gDNA.

Profiled with immunoSEQ multiplex PCR; TCRdb holds only in-frame clones, not every one. The sample yields some 210,000 clones, around 90% seen once. The V gene's germline CDR1 is SQVTM and CDR2 ANQGSEA. The length of the CDR3 is 15 residues. Trimming cost V 0 bases and J 2 bases, with 13 bases left between them. V usage is TRBV29-1 and J usage is TRBJ1-1; D unclear. Material: peripheral blood. The clonotype originates from a man between 60 and 70 years old with COVID-19, enrolled during active disease. CDR3 protein: CSVEDPPRPNTEAFF. In DNA, the CDR3 is TGCAGCGTTGAAGATCCACCTAGACCTAACACTGAAGCTTTCTTT.